This T cell receptor (beta chain) was documented in a study of T-cell reconstitution after alpha-beta-depleted transplantation in children. Researchers prepared the TCRbeta library using unique molecular identifiers, the study reports. Via MiXCR, TCRdb re-called the PCR reads, giving one row per CDR3 protein. The profile shows roughly 790,000 distinct CDR3 sequences, roughly 15% of them singletons. J was trimmed by 7 bases and V by 0 bases; bases with no gene match: 8. The CDR3 totals 15 residues. Germline V gives CDR1 DFQATT, CDR2 SNEGSKA (reference sequence). In this sample, this clonotype turned up many times.

The origin of this receptor is a male patient younger than 18 who had a stem cell transplant for acute lymphoblastic leukemia, so the T cells may come from the graft donor. The V call is TRBV20-1, the J call TRBJ2-3, with TRBD2 identical over 9 bases. Sequenced material: PBMCs, mostly from graft donor cells, taken 360 days after TCRalphabeta/CD19-depleted stem cell transplant. The CDR3 spells CSARDLAGGPHTQYF. CDR3 coding DNA: TGCAGTGCTAGAGATCTGGCGGGAGGGCCCCATACGCAGTATTTT.